This entry lists 23 T cell receptor beta chains sequenced from one sample in a study of response to subunit inactivated influenza vaccine. A single record per CDR3 protein comes from TCRdb applying MiXCR to the RT-PCR reads. The data hold fewer than 250,000 distinct CDR3 sequences, with roughly 14% observed a single time. The sequencing here drew on CD8+ T cells sorted from PBMCs, taken around 5 days after vaccination. The receptors were sampled from a man aged 50 to 60 who received an inactivated influenza vaccine.

Only a few counts were recorded for this clonotype. The gene calls are TRBV7-2 and TRBJ2-7; a possible D gene is TRBD1 (6 bases). Trimming removed 5 bases at V and 3 bases at J, with 14 bases between. The germline V gene has CDR1 SGHTA and CDR2 FQGNSA. This CDR3 spans 14 amino acids. The CDR3 DNA sequence: TGTGCCAGCAGCCAATTACAGGGAAGCTACGAGCAGTACTTC. Encoded protein: CASSQLQGSYEQYF.

Ten or more counts support this clonotype. The rearrangement joins TRBV7-9 to TRBJ2-7; D is ambiguous. Germline loops: CDR1 SEHNR, CDR2 FQNEAQ (reference sequence). Trimming took off 0 bases at V and 5 bases at J, with 5 bases between the two ends. This CDR3 has 12 amino acids. The CDR3 loop reads CASSLASNEQYF. For the CDR3, the DNA is TGTGCCAGCAGCTTAGCTTCAAACGAGCAGTACTTC.

The chain joins TRBV4-3 to TRBJ2-5; D unresolved. CDR1 and CDR2 from the germline V gene are LGHNA and YSLEER. The CDR3 consists of 14 residues. The ends were cut back, 0 bases at V and 5 bases at J, with 10 bases in the middle. This CDR3 is CASSQDLVTETQYF. Written as DNA, the CDR3 is TGCGCCAGCAGCCAAGACTTAGTGACGGAGACCCAGTACTTC.

This clonotype occurred a few times. The rearrangement joins TRBV11-2 to TRBJ1-2; D gene unclear. The germline V and J ends were trimmed by 2 bases and 3 bases, with 7 bases remaining between them. CDR1 and CDR2 from the germline V gene are SGHAT and FQNNGV. The CDR3 is 13 residues long. CDR3 DNA sequence: TGTGCCAGCAGCTTAATCCGAGACTATGGCTACACCTTC. It yields the protein CASSLIRDYGYTF.

This rearrangement joins TRBV2 to TRBJ2-1, with TRBD2 matching over 14 bases. Looked up from germline, CDR1 is SNHLY and CDR2 is FYNNEI. CDR3 size: 18 residues. V was pared by 6 bases and J by 1 base, with 8 bases of the junction left unmatched. The CDR3 loop reads CASSDTRTSGRSYNEQFF. DNA for the CDR3: TGTGCCAGCAGCGACACCCGGACTAGCGGGAGGTCCTACAATGAGCAGTTCTTC.

In its sample, this clonotype was seen once. The V and J genes are TRBV11-2 and TRBJ2-1; 7 bases align to TRBD2. This CDR3 spans 18 amino acids. From germline, CDR1 is SGHAT and CDR2 FQNNGV. V shed 0 bases, J shed 0 bases, and the junction held 8 bases outside the gene matches. The CDR3, as DNA: TGTGCCAGCAGCTTAGATGGGCTAGGCGGGAGCTCCTACAATGAGCAGTTCTTC. It is translated as CASSLDGLGGSSYNEQFF.

This chain uses TRBV6-1 with TRBJ2-1, with 7 bases aligning to TRBD1. CDR1 is MNHNS and CDR2 is SASEGT in the germline V gene. This CDR3 region has 16 residues. V shed 6 bases and J 7 bases; nucleotides not matched to a gene: 15. CDR3: CASRGTLGQFRNEQFF. The CDR3 nucleotides are TGTGCCAGCAGAGGGACCTTGGGACAGTTTAGGAATGAGCAGTTCTTC.

In its sample, this clonotype was seen a few times. The genes are TRBV7-8 and TRBJ2-3; TRBD2 matches 8 bases. V lost 3 bases, J lost 6 bases, and 11 bases stayed unmatched. Germline CDR1 is SGHVS and CDR2 is FQNEAQ. CDR3 size: 16 residues. CDR3 loop: CASSFSGAGETDTQYF. As DNA, the CDR3 is TGTGCCAGCAGCTTTAGCGGGGCCGGGGAGACGGATACGCAGTATTTT.

This clonotype was detected many times. This chain connects TRBV14 to TRBJ1-4; D is uncertain. The germline gives CDR1 SGHDN, CDR2 FVKESK. This CDR3 has 14 residues. The ends were cut back, 1 base at V and 2 bases at J, with 5 bases in the middle. The CDR3 DNA reads TGTGCCAGCAGCCAAGGCGGGACTAATGAAAAACTGTTTTTT. Protein product: CASSQGGTNEKLFF.

This clonotype was counted ten times or more. This chain joins TRBV12-3 or TRBV12-4 and TRBJ2-3, with D unclear. V shed 6 bases and J shed 2 bases, with 18 bases lying between them. The CDR3 runs to 16 residues. Written as DNA, the CDR3 is TGTGCCAGCAGCGATCAATCCTCTTCCCTCACAGATACGCAGTATTTT. Translating gives CASSDQSSSLTDTQYF.

Only a few counts were recorded for this clonotype. The chain is built from TRBV7-9 and TRBJ1-2, with unresolved D. From germline, CDR1 is SEHNR and CDR2 FQNEAQ (reference sequence). The CDR3 is 11 residues long. Deletions cut 6 bases from V and 1 base from J, with 3 bases between. The CDR3 here is CASRVNYGYTF. CDR3 in DNA: TGTGCCAGCAGAGTTAACTATGGCTACACCTTC.

This rearrangement joins TRBV11-1 to TRBJ2-3; perhaps TRBD2 as D (5 bases). Germline assignment: CDR1 SGHAT and CDR2 FQDESV (reference sequence). The CDR3 extends over 18 amino acids. With 11 bases removed from V and 0 bases from J, the gap between germline ends came to 27 bases. The CDR3 spells CARCLGLSGSSSTDTQYF. For the CDR3, the DNA is TGTGCCCGCTGTTTGGGTTTAAGCGGATCTTCTAGCACAGATACGCAGTATTTT.

This clonotype was observed a handful of times. The chain is built from TRBV27 and TRBJ2-1; 11 positions agree with TRBD2. Germline V gene sequence: CDR1 MNHEY, CDR2 SMNVEV (reference sequence). This CDR3 is 17 amino acids long. V lost 4 bases, J lost 3 bases, and 8 bases stayed unmatched. CDR3 sequence reads: CASSSIGLAGVYNEQFF. Written as DNA, the CDR3 is TGTGCCAGCAGTTCCATCGGACTAGCGGGCGTCTACAATGAGCAGTTCTTC.

The chain is built from TRBV6-5 and TRBJ1-1; D gene unclear. Trimming left V 2 bases short and J 11 bases short, with 9 bases between. Germline CDR1 MNHEY, CDR2 SVGAGI. This CDR3 has 11 residues. The CDR3 nucleotides are TGTGCCAGCAGTTACGGGATTGGGGCTTTCTTT. Translation gives CASSYGIGAFF.

This clonotype was detected ten times or more. This chain joins TRBV12-3 or TRBV12-4 and TRBJ2-2; D is unresolved. V was trimmed by 8 bases and J by 5 bases, leaving 9 bases between them. This CDR3 comprises 12 residues. Here the CDR3 DNA reads TGTGCCAGCCGTCTTGGGACCGGGGAGCTGTTTTTT. Translating gives CASRLGTGELFF.

This clonotype has only a few counts. The chain's CDR3 is CATSRDWTETYEQYF. CDR3 bases: TGTGCCACCAGCAGAGATTGGACAGAGACCTACGAGCAGTACTTC. This rearrangement joins TRBV15 to TRBJ2-7, with TRBD1 as a possible D gene (6 bases). The CDR3 covers 15 residues. In germline, CDR1 is LNHNV, CDR2 YYDKDF (reference sequence). Trimming cost V 0 bases and J 2 bases, with 11 bases left between them. Supplemented by reference TRBV15 and TRBJ2-7, the full variable domain reads DAMVIQNPRYQVTQFGKPVTLSCSQTLNHNVMYWYQQKSSQAPKLLFHYYDKDFNNEADTPDNFQSRRPNTSFCFLDIRSPGLGDTAMYLCATSRDWTETYEQYFGPGTRLTVT.

The sample holds a few counts of this clonotype. The chain employs TRBV12-3 or TRBV12-4 and TRBJ2-3; D is unclear. The CDR3 is 14 residues long. Trimming left V 4 bases short and J 5 bases short, with 13 bases between. As DNA, the CDR3 is TGTGCCAGCAGTTCGGGCCATAGAATAGATACGCAGTATTTT. Translating gives CASSSGHRIDTQYF.

On this clonotype: This may be a read error, as it is one base from a much larger clone. This chain connects TRBV9 to TRBJ2-6; the D call may be TRBD1 or TRBD2 (5 bases each). The V gene's germline CDR1 is SGDLS and CDR2 YYNGEE. CDR3 length: 15 amino acids. CDR3 in DNA: TGTGCCAGCAGTGATAACGCCGACGGGGCCGACGTCCTGACTTTC. Its protein product is CASSDNADGADVLTF. Full variable domain (missing parts from reference TRBV9 and TRBJ2-6): DSGVTQTPKHLITATGQRVTLRCSPRSGDLSVYWYQQSLDQGLQFLIQYYNGEERAKGNILERFSAQQFPDLHSELNLSSLELGDSALYFCASSDNADGADVLTFGAGSRLTVL.

The gene calls are TRBV7-8 and TRBJ2-7; perhaps TRBD1 as D (5 bases). The germline V gene encodes CDR1 SGHVS and CDR2 FQNEAQ. The CDR3 length is 13 residues. The germline V and J ends were trimmed by 2 bases and 2 bases, with 7 bases remaining between them. The CDR3 bases are TGTGCCAGCAGCTTACACAGGACCTACGAGCAGTACTTC. Its translation is CASSLHRTYEQYF.

This clonotype was observed at least ten times. The chain combines TRBV5-6 with TRBJ2-3; D not certain. The CDR3 covers 14 residues. From germline, CDR1 is SGHDT and CDR2 YYEEEE. The V end lost 1 base, the J end lost 7 bases, and 13 bases lay between the germline ends. CDR3 residues: CASSLSAEENTQYF. The CDR3 DNA sequence: TGTGCCAGCAGCTTGAGCGCAGAAGAGAATACGCAGTATTTT.

This clonotype was detected many times. This chain joins TRBV4-3 and TRBJ2-5, with D maybe TRBD2 (5 bases). V was trimmed by 6 bases and J by 6 bases, leaving 14 bases between them. The CDR3 consists of 13 residues. Germline V gene lookup returns CDR1 LGHNA and CDR2 YSLEER. CDR3: CASSRSFGKTQYF. The DNA of the CDR3 is TGCGCCAGCAGTAGGTCATTCGGGAAGACCCAGTACTTC.

The chain combines TRBV11-2 with TRBJ2-3, with 10 bases aligning to TRBD2. CDR3 length: 18 amino acids. With V trimmed by 2 bases and J by 6 bases, 14 bases remained unmatched. CDR1 is SGHAT, CDR2 FQNNGV, per germline. CDR3 amino acids: CASSLSSPSGRDGDTQYF. Written as DNA, the CDR3 is TGTGCCAGCAGCTTAAGCTCTCCAAGCGGGAGGGACGGGGATACGCAGTATTTT.

The chain has TRBV4-2 and TRBJ2-7; TRBD1 or TRBD2 may be the D gene (5 bases each). The germline V gene has CDR1 LGHNA and CDR2 YNFKEQ. Trimming removed 0 bases at V and 4 bases at J, with 13 bases between. The CDR3 is 15 amino acids. CDR3 amino acids: CASSQDPGTVYEQYF. CDR3 sequence (DNA): TGTGCCAGCAGCCAAGATCCCGGGACGGTATACGAGCAGTACTTC.